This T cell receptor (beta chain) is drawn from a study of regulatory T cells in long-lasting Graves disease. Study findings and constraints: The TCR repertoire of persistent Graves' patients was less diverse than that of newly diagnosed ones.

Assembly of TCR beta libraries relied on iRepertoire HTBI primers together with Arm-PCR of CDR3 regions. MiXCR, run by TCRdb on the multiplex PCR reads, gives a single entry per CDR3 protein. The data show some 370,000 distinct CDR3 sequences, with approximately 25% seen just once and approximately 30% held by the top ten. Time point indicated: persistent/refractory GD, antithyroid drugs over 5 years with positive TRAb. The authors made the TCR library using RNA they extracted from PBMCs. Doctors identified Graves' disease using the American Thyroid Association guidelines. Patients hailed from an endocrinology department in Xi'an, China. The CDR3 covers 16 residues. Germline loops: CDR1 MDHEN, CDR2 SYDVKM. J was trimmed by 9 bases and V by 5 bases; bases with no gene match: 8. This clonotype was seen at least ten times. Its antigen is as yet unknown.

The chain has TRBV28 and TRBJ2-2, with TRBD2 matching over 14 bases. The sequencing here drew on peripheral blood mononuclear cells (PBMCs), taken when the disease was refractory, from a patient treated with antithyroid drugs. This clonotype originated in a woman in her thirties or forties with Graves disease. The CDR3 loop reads CASSLGTSGRGRELFF. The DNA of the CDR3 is TGTGCCAGCAGTCTAGGGACTAGCGGGAGAGGAAGGGAGCTGTTTTTT. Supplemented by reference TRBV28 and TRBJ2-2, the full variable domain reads DVKVTQSSRYLVKRTGEKVFLECVQDMDHENMFWYRQDPGLGLRLIYFSYDVKMKEKGDIPEGYSVSREKKERFSLILESASTNQTSMYLCASSLGTSGRGRELFFGEGSRLTVL.